This T cell receptor beta chain was profiled in a study of post-analysis software for immune sequencing data. Study-wide background: Progressive-relapsing, secondary progressive and relapsing-remitting multiple sclerosis were among the disease courses included.

Study-wide points: Five TRBV segments appeared more often in patients than in controls, and TRBV5-6, TRBV5-1 and TRBV20-1 were among these. Controls showed significantly higher normalized Chao1 diversity than did multiple sclerosis patients. Strong co-clustering by F measure was evident for samples that had been prepared in the same batch.

This clonotype was detected a few times. The antigen is unknown. Per the germline V gene, CDR1 is SGHRS and CDR2 is YFSETQ. The CDR3 runs 15 residues. The germline V and J ends were trimmed by 2 bases and 0 bases, with 12 bases remaining between them. TCR beta cDNA libraries included unique molecular identifiers. Out of roughly 0.95 to 11 million T cells, some 500,000 cDNA molecules were generated. TCRdb recomputed calls from the PCR reads with MiXCR, one row per CDR3 protein. Here the sample spans 170,000 or so distinct CDR3 sequences, around 30% being singletons. This receptor was identified in a girl aged 10 to 17 with multiple sclerosis. Input material: blood. V gene TRBV5-1 combines with J gene TRBJ2-7; D call uncertain. The CDR3 DNA sequence: TGCGCCAGCAGCTTAGGTGGTCCAAGCTCCTACGAGCAGTACTTC. Its translation: CASSLGGPSSYEQYF.